These T cell receptor beta chains were read from a single sample in a study of blood T cell repertoires in COVID-19. Assay used: immunoSEQ multiplex PCR; TCRdb lists only in-frame clones, some missing. The data contain about 42,000 clones, approximately 84% of them seen just once; the ten biggest clones take up over 10%. Sequenced input: peripheral blood. These receptor sequences come from a woman aged 65 to 85 in a cohort sampled during active COVID-19. Each CDR3 is given with its conserved first and last residue. The order of the fields is clone size, D gene, V gene, J gene, CDR3 DNA, CDR3 protein. A D gene is named only where the DNA matches it firmly. Rows may omit the clone size; those that give it use once, few, many or a size class.

clone_size: NA; d_call: NA; v_call: TRBV19; j_call: TRBJ1-3; cdr3_nt: TGTGCCAGTAGTTTCTCTGGGGGCAGCTCTGGAAACACCATATATTTT; cdr3_aa: CASSFSGGSSGNTIYF
clone_size: few; d_call: NA; v_call: TRBV5-5; j_call: TRBJ1-2; cdr3_nt: TGTGCCAGCAGCCTGGCAAGGTCGGGGTATGGCTACACCTTC; cdr3_aa: CASSLARSGYGYTF
clone_size: NA; d_call: TRBD2; v_call: TRBV24-1; j_call: TRBJ2-1; cdr3_nt: TGTGCCACCAGTGACCCTAGCGGGGGTATAAGCTCCTACAATGAGCAGTTCTTC; cdr3_aa: CATSDPSGGISSYNEQFF
clone_size: NA; d_call: NA; v_call: TRBV7-9; j_call: TRBJ2-1; cdr3_nt: TGTGCCAGCAGCCCCGCGGGTTACAATGAGCAGTTCTTC; cdr3_aa: CASSPAGYNEQFF
clone_size: NA; d_call: TRBD1; v_call: TRBV28; j_call: TRBJ2-7; cdr3_nt: TGTGCCAGCAGGGACAGGGCCAACTACGAGCAGTACTTC; cdr3_aa: CASRDRANYEQYF
clone_size: NA; d_call: TRBD1; v_call: TRBV19; j_call: TRBJ1-2; cdr3_nt: TGTGCCAGTAGAACAGGGGCGCACGACTATGGCTACACCTTC; cdr3_aa: CASRTGAHDYGYTF
clone_size: NA; d_call: NA; v_call: TRBV28; j_call: TRBJ2-1; cdr3_nt: TGTGCCAGCAATTTAGGACAGTTCTACAATGAGCAGTTCTTC; cdr3_aa: CASNLGQFYNEQFF
clone_size: NA; d_call: TRBD1; v_call: TRBV5-4; j_call: TRBJ1-2; cdr3_nt: TGTGCCAGCAGCTTGGGACAGGGAAGTCGATACACCTTC; cdr3_aa: CASSLGQGSRYTF
clone_size: NA; d_call: NA; v_call: TRBV2; j_call: TRBJ2-2; cdr3_nt: TGTGCCAGCAGTGAAATGGGACTTAACACCGGGGAGCTGTTTTTT; cdr3_aa: CASSEMGLNTGELFF
clone_size: NA; d_call: NA; v_call: TRBV2; j_call: TRBJ1-2; cdr3_nt: TGTGCCAGCAGTGAGAAGACAGGCGACTATGGCTACACCTTC; cdr3_aa: CASSEKTGDYGYTF
clone_size: NA; d_call: TRBD1; v_call: TRBV11-1; j_call: TRBJ1-1; cdr3_nt: TGTGCCAGCAGCCAACTAGGACAGGTGAACACTGAAGCTTTCTTT; cdr3_aa: CASSQLGQVNTEAFF
clone_size: NA; d_call: TRBD2; v_call: TRBV7-7; j_call: TRBJ2-1; cdr3_nt: TGTGCTAGCAGCTTGGGGGGGACCTACAATGAGCAGTTCTTC; cdr3_aa: CASSLGGTYNEQFF
clone_size: NA; d_call: TRBD1; v_call: TRBV19; j_call: TRBJ2-7; cdr3_nt: TGTGCCAGTAGGGACAGGGGGGCCTACGAGCAGTACTTC; cdr3_aa: CASRDRGAYEQYF
clone_size: NA; d_call: TRBD2; v_call: TRBV10-3; j_call: TRBJ2-7; cdr3_nt: TGTGCCATCAGTGCAACTAGCGGGAGCTCCTACGAGCAGTACTTC; cdr3_aa: CAISATSGSSYEQYF
clone_size: NA; d_call: NA; v_call: TRBV28; j_call: TRBJ1-1; cdr3_nt: TGTGCCAGCAGATCACAGGGTAACACTGAAGCTTTCTTT; cdr3_aa: CASRSQGNTEAFF
clone_size: NA; d_call: TRBD1; v_call: TRBV3-1/TRBV3-2; j_call: TRBJ1-3; cdr3_nt: TGTGCCAGCAGCACAGGGGGCAGTGTCTCTGGAAACACCATATATTTT; cdr3_aa: CASSTGGSVSGNTIYF
clone_size: NA; d_call: TRBD2; v_call: TRBV5-1; j_call: TRBJ2-5; cdr3_nt: TGCGCCAGCAGCTTGGGGCCTAGCGGGGGCTGGGAGACCCAGTACTTC; cdr3_aa: CASSLGPSGGWETQYF
clone_size: NA; d_call: NA; v_call: TRBV6-6; j_call: TRBJ2-7; cdr3_nt: TGTGCCAGCAGTTCCGGGACACCTTCCTACGAGCAGTACTTC; cdr3_aa: CASSSGTPSYEQYF
clone_size: NA; d_call: TRBD2; v_call: TRBV30; j_call: TRBJ2-5; cdr3_nt: TGTGCCTGGAGTGCCGCAATAAGGGAGGGAGAGACCCAGTACTTC; cdr3_aa: CAWSAAIREGETQYF
clone_size: NA; d_call: NA; v_call: TRBV12-3/TRBV12-4; j_call: TRBJ1-6; cdr3_nt: TGTGCCAGCAGTTTAGGCGAGAATTCACCCCTCCACTTT; cdr3_aa: CASSLGENSPLHF
clone_size: NA; d_call: NA; v_call: TRBV11-2; j_call: TRBJ2-1; cdr3_nt: TGTGCCAGCAGCTTAGGAGGGACATCGTCCTACAATGAGCAGTTCTTC; cdr3_aa: CASSLGGTSSYNEQFF
clone_size: NA; d_call: NA; v_call: TRBV28; j_call: TRBJ1-5; cdr3_nt: TGTGCCAGCAGTTCCCTAGGTCGGGGGAGCAATCAGCCCCAGCATTTT; cdr3_aa: CASSSLGRGSNQPQHF
clone_size: NA; d_call: NA; v_call: TRBV4-2; j_call: TRBJ2-1; cdr3_nt: TGTGCCAGCAGCCAAGTAGGGGGCAATGAGCAGTTCTTC; cdr3_aa: CASSQVGGNEQFF
clone_size: NA; d_call: NA; v_call: TRBV11-2; j_call: TRBJ2-1; cdr3_nt: TGTGCCAGCAGCTGGGGCGGGATCGGAAATGAGCAGTTCTTC; cdr3_aa: CASSWGGIGNEQFF
clone_size: NA; d_call: TRBD2; v_call: TRBV2; j_call: TRBJ2-3; cdr3_nt: TGTGCCACCTTGACTAGCGGGACGGGAGATACGCAGTATTTT; cdr3_aa: CATLTSGTGDTQYF
clone_size: once; d_call: NA; v_call: TRBV10-3; j_call: TRBJ1-5; cdr3_nt: TGTGCCATCAGTTTAGAGGGGGTTCAGCCCCAGCATTTT; cdr3_aa: CAISLEGVQPQHF
clone_size: NA; d_call: TRBD2; v_call: TRBV7-8; j_call: TRBJ2-3; cdr3_nt: TGTGCCAGCAGCCCAAGGACTAGCGGGAGTATATCGGATACGCAGTATTTT; cdr3_aa: CASSPRTSGSISDTQYF
clone_size: NA; d_call: NA; v_call: TRBV28; j_call: TRBJ1-1; cdr3_nt: TGTGCCAGCAAAGTTGCGGGGACGGGGATGGCTGAAGCTTTCTTT; cdr3_aa: CASKVAGTGMAEAFF
clone_size: NA; d_call: NA; v_call: TRBV19; j_call: TRBJ2-2; cdr3_nt: TGTGCCAGTAGTATCCTCAGAACGTCCCAGGACACCGGGGAGCTGTTTTTT; cdr3_aa: CASSILRTSQDTGELFF
clone_size: NA; d_call: NA; v_call: TRBV3-1/TRBV3-2; j_call: TRBJ2-1; cdr3_nt: TGTGCCAGCAGCCAAGTCTGGGACTCCAATGAGCAGTTCTTC; cdr3_aa: CASSQVWDSNEQFF
clone_size: NA; d_call: TRBD2; v_call: TRBV30; j_call: TRBJ2-1; cdr3_nt: TGTGCCTGGAGTGCCCTAGCGGGAGGGCAGTTCTTC; cdr3_aa: CAWSALAGGQFF
clone_size: NA; d_call: TRBD1; v_call: TRBV9; j_call: TRBJ1-2; cdr3_nt: TGTGCCAGCAGCGTAGCAAGACAGGGACCCACCTTC; cdr3_aa: CASSVARQGPTF
clone_size: once; d_call: NA; v_call: TRBV28; j_call: TRBJ2-1; cdr3_nt: TGTGCCAGCAGTTCAGTTGGCTATGAGCAGTTCTTC; cdr3_aa: CASSSVGYEQFF
clone_size: NA; d_call: NA; v_call: TRBV4-3; j_call: TRBJ1-4; cdr3_nt: TGCGCCAGCAGCCAAGGAGTGGTGTCTGAAAAACTGTTTTTT; cdr3_aa: CASSQGVVSEKLFF
clone_size: NA; d_call: TRBD1; v_call: TRBV30; j_call: TRBJ1-5; cdr3_nt: TGTGCCTGGGGGACAGGGGAGAATCAGCCCCAGCATTTT; cdr3_aa: CAWGTGENQPQHF
clone_size: NA; d_call: NA; v_call: TRBV28; j_call: TRBJ1-2; cdr3_nt: TGTGCCAGTAACCCCCCGGGGGGGGGTATGAATGGCTACACCTTC; cdr3_aa: CASNPPGGGMNGYTF
clone_size: NA; d_call: TRBD1; v_call: TRBV6-5; j_call: TRBJ1-5; cdr3_nt: TGTGCCAGCAGTCCACAGGACAGGGGAGATCAGCCCCAGCATTTT; cdr3_aa: CASSPQDRGDQPQHF
clone_size: NA; d_call: NA; v_call: TRBV2; j_call: TRBJ1-2; cdr3_nt: TGTGCCAGCAGTGAGTCGCAGGGGTGGACTAACTATGGCTACACCTTC; cdr3_aa: CASSESQGWTNYGYTF
clone_size: NA; d_call: NA; v_call: TRBV7-2; j_call: TRBJ2-1; cdr3_nt: TGTGCCAGCAGCTTGGGCCAGAACAATGAGCAGTTCTTC; cdr3_aa: CASSLGQNNEQFF
clone_size: few; d_call: NA; v_call: TRBV6-5; j_call: TRBJ1-5; cdr3_nt: TGTGCCAGCAGCCCGACACCTATCAATCAGCCCCAGCATTTT; cdr3_aa: CASSPTPINQPQHF